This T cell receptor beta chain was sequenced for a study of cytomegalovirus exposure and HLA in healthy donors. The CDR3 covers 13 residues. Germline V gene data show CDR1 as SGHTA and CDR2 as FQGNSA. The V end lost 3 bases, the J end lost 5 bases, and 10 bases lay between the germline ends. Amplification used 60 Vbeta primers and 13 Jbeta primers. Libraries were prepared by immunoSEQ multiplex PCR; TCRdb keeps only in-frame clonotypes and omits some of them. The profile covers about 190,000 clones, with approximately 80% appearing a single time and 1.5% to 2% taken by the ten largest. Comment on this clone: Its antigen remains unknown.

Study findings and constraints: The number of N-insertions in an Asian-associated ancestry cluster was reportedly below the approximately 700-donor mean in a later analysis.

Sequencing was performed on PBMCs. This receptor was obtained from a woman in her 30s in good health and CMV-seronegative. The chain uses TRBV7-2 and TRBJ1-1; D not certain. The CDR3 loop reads CASSFFGGTEAFF. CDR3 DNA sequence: TGTGCCAGCAGCTTCTTTGGAGGGACTGAAGCTTTCTTT.